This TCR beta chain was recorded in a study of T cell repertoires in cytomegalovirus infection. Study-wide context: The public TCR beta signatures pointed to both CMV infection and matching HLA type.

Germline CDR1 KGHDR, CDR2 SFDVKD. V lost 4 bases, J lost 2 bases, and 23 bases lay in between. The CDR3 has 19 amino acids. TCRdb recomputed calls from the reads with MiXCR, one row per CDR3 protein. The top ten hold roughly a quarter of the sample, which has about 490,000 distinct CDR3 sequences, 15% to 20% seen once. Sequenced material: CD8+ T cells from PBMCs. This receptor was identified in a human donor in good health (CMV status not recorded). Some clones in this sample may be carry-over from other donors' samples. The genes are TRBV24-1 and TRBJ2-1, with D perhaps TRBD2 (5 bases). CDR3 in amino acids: CATSEGMGALAATYNEQFF. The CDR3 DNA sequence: TGTGCCACCAGTGAGGGGATGGGCGCGCTAGCTGCAACCTACAATGAGCAGTTCTTC.